This is a list of T cell receptor beta chains from one sample in a study of blood T cell repertoires in COVID-19. Repertoires were generated with immunoSEQ multiplex PCR, while TCRdb's copy carries only in-frame clones and drops some. The profile shows about 240,000 clones, about 83% of them singletons. The sequenced sample was PBMCs or T cells enriched from blood (not recorded which). These receptors all come from a woman in her thirties or forties who had been exposed to COVID-19. CDR3s include the opening cysteine and the closing phenylalanine or tryptophan. D genes are given only for firm matches. Some rows mark clone size as missing; the rest say once, few, many or name a class of expanded clone.

>-|TRBV29-1|TRBJ2-7|once
TGCAGCGGGGAACAGGGCTACGAGCAGTACTTC
CSGEQGYEQYF
>-|TRBV3-1/TRBV3-2|TRBJ1-6|few
TGTGCCAGCAGCCTTCCGGGACAAGGCGCCTATAATTCACCCCTCCACTTT
CASSLPGQGAYNSPLHF
>-|TRBV30|TRBJ1-2|-
TGTGCCTGGACGGACGGGGGAGGCTATGGCTACACCTTC
CAWTDGGGYGYTF
>TRBD1|TRBV11-2|TRBJ2-3|-
TGTGCCAGCAGCTTAGACCGGGACAGGGATACGCAGTATTTT
CASSLDRDRDTQYF
>TRBD1|TRBV6-5|TRBJ2-1|-
TGTGCCAGCAGTCCTGGACAGGGCCGCGGGAATGAGCAGTTCTTC
CASSPGQGRGNEQFF
>-|TRBV6-5|TRBJ2-1|once
TGTGCCAGCAGTTACCCAGGGGGGAATGAGCAGTTCTTC
CASSYPGGNEQFF
>TRBD2|TRBV7-8|TRBJ2-7|-
TGTGCCAGCCAGAGGGAGGGCTACGAGCAGTACTTC
CASQREGYEQYF
>-|TRBV6-5|TRBJ1-6|once
TGTGCCAGCAGTCCCGTAGGGGGACCTTCACCCCTCCACTTT
CASSPVGGPSPLHF
>-|TRBV5-5|TRBJ1-1|-
TGTGCCAGCAGCTTTCAGGTTCGCATGAACACTGAAGCTTTCTTT
CASSFQVRMNTEAFF
>-|TRBV9|TRBJ2-7|many
TGTGCCAGCAGCCGCACCCTCAGGGACGAGCAGTACTTC
CASSRTLRDEQYF
>TRBD1|TRBV28|TRBJ1-4|few
TGTGCCAGCAGTTCCCCGACAGGGAATGAAAAACTGTTTTTT
CASSSPTGNEKLFF
>-|TRBV5-6|TRBJ1-2|-
TGTGCCAGCACCCCCTGGGGTCGGGGGGCGTTTGGCTACACCTTC
CASTPWGRGAFGYTF
>TRBD2|TRBV11-2|TRBJ2-1|-
TGTGCCAGCAGCTTAGTAGGGACTAGCGGAGGTTACAATGAGCAGTTCTTC
CASSLVGTSGGYNEQFF
>TRBD1|TRBV4-3|TRBJ1-2|-
TGCGCCAGCAGCCAAGATTATCGTACAGGGGGTTATGGCTACACCTTC
CASSQDYRTGGYGYTF
>-|TRBV10-3|TRBJ2-7|-
TGTGCCATCAATATAGACAGCTCCTACGAGCAGTACTTC
CAINIDSSYEQYF
>-|TRBV30|TRBJ1-1|-
TGTGCCTGGAGTTCACATTCGGGGACTGAAGCTTTCTTT
CAWSSHSGTEAFF
>TRBD2|TRBV5-4|TRBJ2-3|-
TGTGCCAGCAGGGAGACTAGCTTCACAGATACGCAGTATTTT
CASRETSFTDTQYF
>TRBD2|TRBV6-2/TRBV6-3|TRBJ2-7|-
TGTGCCAGCAGTCACCAGCGGGGGGGCGGCGAGCAGTACTTC
CASSHQRGGGEQYF
>-|TRBV2|TRBJ2-1|-
TGTGCCAGCAGTGAAGAGGGCAGGGCATCCTACAATGAGCAGTTCTTC
CASSEEGRASYNEQFF
>TRBD1|TRBV9|TRBJ1-3|-
TGTGCCAGCAGCGTCCGGGACAGGGGAAACACCATATATTTT
CASSVRDRGNTIYF
>-|TRBV2|TRBJ1-4|-
TGTGCCATGAAGACAGGCCGTAATGAAAAACTGTTTTTT
CAMKTGRNEKLFF
>-|TRBV10-1|TRBJ1-5|-
TGCGCCAGCATCGGGGGGGACTCGGGCCTTCAGCCCCAGCATTTT
CASIGGDSGLQPQHF
>TRBD1|TRBV7-2|TRBJ2-7|-
TGTGCCAGCAGCTTAGGGGGACAGGGGGCCTACGAGCAGTACTTC
CASSLGGQGAYEQYF
>-|TRBV5-1|TRBJ1-1|-
TGCGCCAGCTCAAGACCCGACTTTGAAGCTTTCTTT
CASSRPDFEAFF